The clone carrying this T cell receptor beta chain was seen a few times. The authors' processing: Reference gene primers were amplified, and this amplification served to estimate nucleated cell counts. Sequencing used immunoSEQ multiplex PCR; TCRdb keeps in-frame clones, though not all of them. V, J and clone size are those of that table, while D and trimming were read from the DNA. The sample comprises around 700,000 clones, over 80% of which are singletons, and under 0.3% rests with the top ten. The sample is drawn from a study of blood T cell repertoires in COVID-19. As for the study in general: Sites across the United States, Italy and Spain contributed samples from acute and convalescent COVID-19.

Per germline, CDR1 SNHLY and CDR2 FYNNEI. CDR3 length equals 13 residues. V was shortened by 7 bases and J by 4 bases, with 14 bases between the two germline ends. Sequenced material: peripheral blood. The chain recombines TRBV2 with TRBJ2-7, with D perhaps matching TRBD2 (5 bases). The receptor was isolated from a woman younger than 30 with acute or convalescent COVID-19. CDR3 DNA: TGTGCCAGCAACGACCCGGGAAGATACGAGCAGTACTTC. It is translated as CASNDPGRYEQYF.